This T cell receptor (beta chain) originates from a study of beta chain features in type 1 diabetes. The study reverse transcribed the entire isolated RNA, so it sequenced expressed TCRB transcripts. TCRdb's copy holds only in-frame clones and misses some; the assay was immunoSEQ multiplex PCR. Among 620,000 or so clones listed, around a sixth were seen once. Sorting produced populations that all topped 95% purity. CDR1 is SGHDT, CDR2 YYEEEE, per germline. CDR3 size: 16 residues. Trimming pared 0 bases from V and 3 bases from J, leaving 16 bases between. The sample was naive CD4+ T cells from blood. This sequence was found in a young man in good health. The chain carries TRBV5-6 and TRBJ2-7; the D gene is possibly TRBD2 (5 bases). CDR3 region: CASSLAIVGGSYEQYF. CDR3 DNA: TGTGCCAGCAGCTTGGCCATAGTGGGTGGGAGCTACGAGCAGTACTTC.